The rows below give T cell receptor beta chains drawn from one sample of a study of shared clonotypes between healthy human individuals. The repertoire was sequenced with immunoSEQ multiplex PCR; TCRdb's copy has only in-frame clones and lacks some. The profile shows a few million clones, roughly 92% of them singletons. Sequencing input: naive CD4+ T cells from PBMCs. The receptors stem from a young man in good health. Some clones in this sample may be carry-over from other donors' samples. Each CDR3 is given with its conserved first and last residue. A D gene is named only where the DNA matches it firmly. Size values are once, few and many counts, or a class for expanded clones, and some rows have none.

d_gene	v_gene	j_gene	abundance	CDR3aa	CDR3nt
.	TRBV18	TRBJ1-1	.	CASSHKGVGNTEAFF	TGTGCCAGCTCACACAAGGGTGTGGGAAACACTGAAGCTTTCTTT
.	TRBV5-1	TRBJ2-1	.	CASSFGNNEQFF	TGCGCCAGCAGCTTTGGGAACAATGAGCAGTTCTTC
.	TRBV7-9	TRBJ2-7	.	CASSLSAEPSYEQYF	TGTGCCAGCAGCTTATCGGCGGAGCCTTCCTACGAGCAGTACTTC
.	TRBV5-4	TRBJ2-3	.	CASSRGANTDTQYF	TGTGCCAGCAGCCGAGGAGCAAACACAGATACGCAGTATTTT
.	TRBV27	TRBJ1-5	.	CASSFGTSGQPQHF	TGTGCCAGCAGTTTCGGAACGTCCGGTCAGCCCCAGCATTTT
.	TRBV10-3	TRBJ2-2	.	CAISVTLTGELFF	TGTGCCATCAGTGTAACGCTCACCGGGGAGCTGTTTTTT
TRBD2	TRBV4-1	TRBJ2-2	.	CASSPPLAGGNTGELFF	TGCGCCAGCAGCCCGCCACTAGCGGGAGGTAACACCGGGGAGCTGTTTTTT
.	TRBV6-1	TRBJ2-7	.	CASSEMKAGAPYEQYF	TGTGCCAGCAGTGAGATGAAGGCAGGGGCTCCCTACGAGCAGTACTTC
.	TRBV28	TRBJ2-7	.	CASSQTTLSSYEQYF	TGTGCCAGCAGTCAGACGACACTGAGCTCCTACGAGCAGTACTTC
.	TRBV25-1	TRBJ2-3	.	CASSEASTDTQYF	TGTGCCAGCAGTGAAGCTAGCACAGATACGCAGTATTTT
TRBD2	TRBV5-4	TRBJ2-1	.	CASSFQLAGAEQFF	TGTGCCAGCAGCTTCCAGTTAGCGGGAGCGGAGCAGTTCTTC
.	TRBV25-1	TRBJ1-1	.	CASSDLDPAKRTEAFF	TGTGCCAGCAGTGACTTGGATCCAGCTAAGCGCACTGAAGCTTTCTTT
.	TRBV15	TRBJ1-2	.	CATSRASDSLYGYTF	TGTGCCACCAGCAGAGCATCGGACAGTTTGTATGGCTACACCTTC
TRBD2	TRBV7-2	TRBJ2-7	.	CASSLWASGTPSYEQYF	TGTGCCAGCAGCTTATGGGCTAGCGGGACCCCCTCCTACGAGCAGTACTTC
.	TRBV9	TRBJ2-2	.	CASSGILGANTGELFF	TGTGCCAGCAGCGGTATACTGGGCGCGAACACCGGGGAGCTGTTTTTT
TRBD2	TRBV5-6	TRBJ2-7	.	CASSLPGLAGGRSFREQYF	TGTGCCAGCAGCTTGCCGGGACTAGCGGGAGGGCGGTCATTCCGCGAGCAGTACTTC
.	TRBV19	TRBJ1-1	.	CASGPGGMNTEAFF	TGTGCCAGCGGGCCCGGCGGCATGAACACTGAAGCTTTCTTT
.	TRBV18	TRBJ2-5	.	CASSLTAGARQETQYF	TGTGCCAGCTCACTTACAGCAGGGGCCCGCCAAGAGACCCAGTACTTC
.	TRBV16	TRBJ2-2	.	CASSQRTQNTGELFF	TGTGCCAGCAGCCAAAGAACACAGAACACCGGGGAGCTGTTTTTT
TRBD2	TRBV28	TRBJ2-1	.	CASSLWIAGAYNEQFF	TGTGCCAGCAGTTTATGGATAGCGGGAGCCTACAATGAGCAGTTCTTC
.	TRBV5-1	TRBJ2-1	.	CASSLAGGHYNEQFF	TGCGCCAGCAGCTTAGCGGGTGGCCACTACAATGAGCAGTTCTTC
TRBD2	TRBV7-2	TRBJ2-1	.	CASSLTLAVNEQFF	TGTGCCAGCAGCTTAACACTAGCGGTGAATGAGCAGTTCTTC
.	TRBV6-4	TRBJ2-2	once	CASRASEGRLAGELFF	TGTGCCAGCAGGGCCTCGGAAGGGAGGTTAGCCGGGGAGCTGTTTTTT
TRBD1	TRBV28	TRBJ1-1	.	CASLSGGNTEAFF	TGTGCCAGCCTCTCAGGGGGCAACACTGAAGCTTTCTTT
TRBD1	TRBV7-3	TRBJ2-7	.	CASSLSGRGYEQYF	TGTGCCAGCAGCTTAAGTGGCAGGGGGTACGAGCAGTACTTC
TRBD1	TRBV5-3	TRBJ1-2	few	CARSTDRDYGYTF	TGTGCCAGAAGCACGGACAGGGACTATGGCTACACCTTC
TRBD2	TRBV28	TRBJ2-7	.	CASSLASGRSYEQYF	TGTGCCAGCAGTTTAGCTAGCGGGAGGTCCTACGAGCAGTACTTC
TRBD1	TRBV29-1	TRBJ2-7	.	CSVGGRGQGPYEQYF	TGCAGCGTTGGGGGGAGGGGACAGGGACCCTACGAGCAGTACTTC
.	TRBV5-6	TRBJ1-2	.	CASSPGSRGYGYTF	TGTGCCAGCAGTCCAGGGAGTCGAGGCTATGGCTACACCTTC
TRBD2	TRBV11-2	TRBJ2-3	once	CASSFSGTSTDTQYF	TGTGCCAGCAGCTTTAGCGGGACCAGCACAGATACGCAGTATTTT
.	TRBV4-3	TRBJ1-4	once	CASSQTWSGEKLFF	TGCGCCAGCAGCCAAACATGGTCCGGTGAAAAACTGTTTTTT
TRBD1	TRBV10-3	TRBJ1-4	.	CAISESPQGATNEKLFF	TGTGCCATCAGTGAGTCGCCACAGGGGGCAACTAATGAAAAACTGTTTTTT
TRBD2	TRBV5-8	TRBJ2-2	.	CAHTYGGTPRGTGELFF	TGTGCTCACACCTACGGGGGGACCCCCCGCGGCACCGGGGAGCTGTTTTTT
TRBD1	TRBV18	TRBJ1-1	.	CASSPIGTVNTEAFF	TGTGCCAGCTCGCCTATTGGGACAGTGAACACTGAAGCTTTCTTT
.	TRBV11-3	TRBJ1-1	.	CASSLVRGTEAFF	TGTGCCAGCAGCTTAGTGCGGGGAACTGAAGCTTTCTTT
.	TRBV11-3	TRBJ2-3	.	CASSRGTIGSDTQYF	TGTGCCAGCAGCAGAGGGACCATTGGTTCAGATACGCAGTATTTT
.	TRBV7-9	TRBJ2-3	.	CASSFGGATDTQYF	TGTGCCAGCAGCTTCGGGGGAGCCACAGATACGCAGTATTTT
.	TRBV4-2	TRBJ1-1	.	CASSQGWWMNTEAFF	TGTGCCAGCAGCCAAGGGTGGTGGATGAACACTGAAGCTTTCTTT
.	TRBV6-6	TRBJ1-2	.	CASSSPGRGQEGGYTF	TGTGCCAGCAGTAGCCCGGGGCGGGGCCAGGAGGGTGGCTACACCTTC
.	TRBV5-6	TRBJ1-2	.	CASSEGGYGYTF	TGTGCCAGCAGCGAGGGAGGCTATGGCTACACCTTC
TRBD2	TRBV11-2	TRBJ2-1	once	CASSLTESAGTTTRFF	TGTGCCAGCAGCTTGACCGAATCGGCCGGGACTACCACCCGGTTCTTC
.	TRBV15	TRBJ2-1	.	CATSRSWTEKQFF	TGTGCCACCAGCAGATCATGGACAGAAAAGCAGTTCTTC
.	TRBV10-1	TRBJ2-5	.	CASSESVTAETQYF	TGCGCCAGCAGTGAATCTGTAACCGCGGAGACCCAGTACTTC
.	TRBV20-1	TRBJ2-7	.	CSAMGPYEQYF	TGCAGTGCCATGGGGCCTTACGAGCAGTACTTC
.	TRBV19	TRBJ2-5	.	CASSPRPDHPAVGTQYF	TGTGCCAGTAGTCCCAGACCTGACCATCCCGCTGTCGGGACCCAGTACTTC
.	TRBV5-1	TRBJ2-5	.	CASSLGGPQETQYF	TGCGCCAGCAGCTTAGGCGGGCCACAAGAGACCCAGTACTTC